The clone carrying this T cell receptor beta chain showed up just a few times. Its antigen is not known. TCRdb ran MiXCR on the 5' RACE reads and lists one entry per CDR3 protein. The profile covers over 500,000 distinct CDR3 sequences, with about 18% appearing a single time and around 8.1% taken by the ten largest. The CDR3 is 17 residues long. V lost 3 bases, J lost 5 bases, and 6 bases stayed unmatched. Germline loops: CDR1 SGHVS, CDR2 FNYEAQ. These data originate in a study of T-cell memory formation after mild COVID-19. Findings of the study overall: Most CD4+ clones that shrank were in CM and EM, while CD8+ ones turned up in EMRA. The study detected some responding clones in pre-infection memory, suggesting cross-reactive memory joined.

This receptor was obtained from an adult woman who had mild COVID-19 (a few samples of this study predate the infection). Cell type and time point are not known. Sequenced material: PBMCs or a T cell subset sorted from them (not recorded which). This chain connects TRBV7-6 to TRBJ2-4; 14 bases fit TRBD2. CDR3: CASSLGLAGVGQNIQYF. CDR3 DNA sequence: TGTGCCAGCAGCTTGGGACTAGCGGGAGTCGGCCAAAACATTCAGTACTTC.